The 5 T cell receptor beta chains given below trace back to one sample, sequenced in a study of CD8 T cells in ankylosing spondylitis. For these receptors, no antigen is known. Study-level findings and limits: The study identified a TCR beta motif of several highly homologous variants that appeared characteristic of ankylosing spondylitis blood.

TCRdb reanalysed the 5' RACE reads using MiXCR and keeps one entry per CDR3 protein. The sample includes about 540,000 distinct CDR3 sequences, roughly an eighth of them seen just once. Sequencing was carried out using blood, either unsorted or a sorted T cell fraction (not recorded which). The receptors were sampled from a male donor with ankylosing spondylitis.

This clonotype came up many times. The rearrangement links TRBV7-2 to TRBJ2-2; D remains ambiguous. Germline values: CDR1 SGHTA, CDR2 FQGNSA. The CDR3 loop spans 13 amino acids. The V end lost 5 bases, the J end lost 6 bases, and 10 bases lay between the germline ends. The CDR3 sequence is CASSRDSAGELFF. CDR3 nucleotide sequence: TGTGCCAGCAGCCGAGACTCGGCCGGGGAGCTGTTTTTT.

This clonotype has more than one count but fewer than ten. The chain carries TRBV12-3 or TRBV12-4 and TRBJ2-4, with 15 bases matching TRBD2. This CDR3 contains 14 residues. V gave up 6 bases and J gave up 10 bases; unmatched junction bases: 4. The CDR3 spells CASRGTSGRTIQYF. The DNA for the CDR3 is TGTGCCAGCAGGGGGACTAGCGGGAGGACTATTCAGTACTTC.

This clonotype came up many times. The rearrangement joins TRBV12-3 or TRBV12-4 to TRBJ2-7, with D unresolved. Trimming took off 3 bases at V and 3 bases at J, with 6 bases between the two ends. The length of the CDR3 is 12 residues. The CDR3, as DNA: TGTGCCAGCAGTTTCGCCCACTACGAGCAGTACTTC. It specifies CASSFAHYEQYF.

This clonotype was observed a handful of times. This chain joins TRBV5-1 and TRBJ2-7; D perhaps matches TRBD2 (5 bases). The CDR3 loop spans 14 amino acids. Trimming took 2 bases from V and 5 from J, leaving 14 bases between them. Germline lookup yields CDR1 SGHRS and CDR2 YFSETQ. CDR3 sequence (DNA): TGCGCCAGCAGCTTTCGGGCAGACGGGAACGAGCAGTACTTC. It encodes CASSFRADGNEQYF.

This clonotype was picked up a small number of times. This chain connects TRBV7-9 to TRBJ1-5, with D possibly TRBD1 on 6 matching bases. V lost 5 bases to trimming and J lost 3 bases, with 8 bases between them. Germline-derived CDR1 and CDR2 are SEHNR and FQNEAQ (reference sequence). CDR3 length: 13 residues. In DNA form, the CDR3 reads TGTGCCAGCAGCAACAGGGACAATCAGCCCCAGCATTTT. Its translation is CASSNRDNQPQHF.